The 22 T cell receptor beta chains in this list originate from one sample, sequenced in a study of T cells in Graves' hyperthyroidism and ophthalmopathy. Amplified TCR beta CDR3 regions derived from RNA transcripts. In the first-round RT-PCR of the TCR CDR3, the HTBI primer set was used. Via MiXCR, TCRdb re-called the multiplex PCR reads, giving one row per CDR3 protein. The sample records around 600,000 distinct CDR3 sequences, 15% to 19% being singletons. Sequenced material: blood. These receptors were obtained from a woman in her thirties with Graves' hyperthyroidism.

This chain links TRBV7-6 with TRBJ2-3; D is uncertain. Trimming removed 1 base from V and 5 bases from J, with 7 bases in between. Germline CDR1 is SGHVS and CDR2 is FNYEAQ. The CDR3 runs to 13 residues. DNA of the CDR3: TGTGCCAGCAGCTTAGGGGTCTTAGATACGCAGTATTTT. Protein product: CASSLGVLDTQYF. Based on the CDR3 plus reference TRBV7-6 and TRBJ2-3, the full variable domain is GAGVSQSPRYKVTKRGQDVALRCDPISGHVSLYWYRQALGQGPEFLTYFNYEAQQDKSGLPNDRFSAERPEGSISTLTIQRTEQRDSAMYRCASSLGVLDTQYFGPGTRLTVL.

On this clonotype: This may be a read error, as it is one base from a much larger clone. The CDR3 reads CASRYQGTGGPPESHEQYF. The DNA for the CDR3 is TGTGCCAGCAGATACCAAGGGACAGGGGGCCCCCCGGAGTCCCACGAGCAGTACTTC. This rearrangement joins TRBV28 to TRBJ2-7; 12 positions agree with TRBD1. The CDR3 contains 19 residues. From germline, CDR1 is MDHEN and CDR2 SYDVKM. V lost 6 bases to trimming and J lost 5 bases; unmatched junction nucleotides: 20.

This clonotype has more than one count but fewer than ten. The junction and the germline gene differ at one end; a read error may be behind it. This chain joins TRBV4-3 and TRBJ1-2; 7 nucleotides match TRBD1. This CDR3 has 15 residues. CDR1 is LGHNA, CDR2 YSLEER, per germline. Here the CDR3 reads CASRQALQGNYGYTF. In DNA form, the CDR3 reads TGCGCCAGCAGACAAGCTTTACAGGGGAACTATGGCTACACCTTC.

This clonotype has ten or more counts. The chain is built from TRBV7-9 and TRBJ2-5, with TRBD1 matching 9 bases. The germline V gene has CDR1 SEHNR and CDR2 FQNEAQ (reference sequence). This CDR3 contains 16 residues. V lost 1 base and J lost 1; bases outside the gene matches: 4. The chain's CDR3 is CASSLVGQGSQETQYF. In nucleotides, the CDR3 is TGTGCCAGCAGCTTAGTTGGACAGGGGAGCCAAGAGACCCAGTACTTC.

This clonotype was picked up a small number of times. This sequence joins TRBV29-1 and TRBJ2-2, with 9 bases matching TRBD2. Germline CDR1 reads SQVTM; CDR2 reads ANQGSEA. Unmatched junction bases numbered 7, after V lost 4 bases and J lost 7 bases. This CDR3 region has 14 residues. CDR3: CSVGASGIVGELFF. The CDR3 DNA follows: TGCAGCGTTGGGGCTAGCGGGATAGTCGGGGAGCTGTTTTTT.

This clonotype was observed at least ten times. The chain has TRBV20-1 and TRBJ2-3, with D possibly being TRBD1 (5 bases). Germline loops: CDR1 DFQATT, CDR2 SNEGSKA (reference sequence). The CDR3 is 18 residues long. The germline V and J ends were trimmed by 0 bases and 1 base, with 20 bases remaining between them. This CDR3 reads CSARDLSEGVYRTDTQYF. DNA of the CDR3: TGCAGTGCTAGAGATTTGTCAGAAGGGGTGTACCGCACAGATACGCAGTATTTT.

The rearrangement joins TRBV12-5 to TRBJ1-2, with 8 bases aligning to TRBD1. V gave up 7 bases and J gave up 7 bases; unmatched junction bases: 5. The germline V gene has CDR1 LGHNT and CDR2 FRNRAP. The CDR3 has 12 amino acids. DNA for the CDR3: TGTGCTAGTGCCCTCGACAGGGGTGGCTACACCTTC. Encoded protein: CASALDRGGYTF.

This clonotype showed up many times. The chain couples TRBV18 to TRBJ2-3; TRBD2 might be the D (5 bases). CDR1 KGHSH and CDR2 LQKENI come from the germline V gene. The CDR3 totals 15 residues. Trimming pared 1 base from V and 0 bases from J, leaving 8 bases between. Here the CDR3 DNA reads TGTGCCAGCTCACCACAGGGAGTCAGCACAGATACGCAGTATTTT. Residues: CASSPQGVSTDTQYF.

This clonotype has a count of ten or more. The chain recombines TRBV28 with TRBJ2-3, with 10 bases identical to TRBD2. Germline CDR1 MDHEN, CDR2 SYDVKM. The CDR3 has 16 amino acids. V was clipped by 6 bases and J by 4 bases; unmatched bases: 10. The CDR3 protein is CASRAPSGSRSDTQYF. In DNA form, the CDR3 reads TGTGCCAGCAGGGCTCCTAGCGGGAGTCGCTCAGATACGCAGTATTTT.

V and J are TRBV4-3 and TRBJ2-7; D may be TRBD1 or TRBD2 (5 bases each). This CDR3 comprises 15 residues. CDR1 is LGHNA and CDR2 is YSLEER in the germline V gene. Trimming took 1 base from V and 4 from J, leaving 14 bases between them. CDR3 in DNA: TGCGCCAGCAGCCAAGGCCGGGGTAGGGGATACGAGCAGTACTTC. As protein: CASSQGRGRGYEQYF.

Comments on this clonotype: A much larger clone lies a single base off, so this may be a read error. The rearrangement uses TRBV11-1 and TRBJ1-2, with D possibly being TRBD1 (5 bases). This CDR3 is 16 amino acids long. CDR1 is SGHAT, CDR2 FQDESV, per germline (reference sequence). V dropped 0 bases and J dropped 3 bases, with 14 bases sitting between them. The CDR3 reads CASSLAPEGHHYGYTF. The CDR3 region has the DNA TGTGCCAGCAGCTTAGCACCAGAGGGGCACCACTATGGCTACACCTTC. The full variable domain, rest sourced from reference TRBV11-1 and TRBJ1-2, is EAEVAQSPRYKITEKSQAVAFWCDPISGHATLYWYRQILGQGPELLVQFQDESVVDDSQLPKDRFSAERLKGVDSTLKIQPAELGDSAMYLCASSLAPEGHHYGYTFGSGTRLTVV.

The chain carries TRBV18 and TRBJ2-7; 7 bases map to TRBD1. The CDR3 loop spans 15 amino acids. CDR1 is KGHSH and CDR2 is LQKENI in the germline V gene. Germline trimming cut 5 bases from V and 0 bases from J; bases unmatched to any gene: 7. CDR3 residues: CASSTNRGFSYEQYF. CDR3 in DNA: TGTGCCAGCTCAACCAACAGGGGCTTCTCCTACGAGCAGTACTTC.

This clonotype was counted a few times. The chain employs TRBV7-2 and TRBJ2-7; D is perhaps TRBD2 (6 bases). The V gene lost 1 base and the J gene lost 3 bases, with 19 bases spanning the gap. This CDR3 is built from 17 residues. Germline CDR1 is SGHTA and CDR2 is FQGNSA. The CDR3 nucleotides read TGTGCCAGCAGCTTAGTACCCACTAGCCTTCTTGTCTACGAGCAGTACTTC. It specifies CASSLVPTSLLVYEQYF.

This chain links TRBV27 with TRBJ2-1; 11 nucleotides match TRBD2. Germline CDR1 is MNHEY and CDR2 is SMNVEV (reference sequence). V trimming: 4 bases; J trimming: 4 bases; junction bases outside the gene matches: 9. The CDR3 is 17 residues long. The CDR3 here is CASSSSPSGRSYNEQFF. The CDR3 nucleotides are TGTGCCAGCAGTTCATCCCCTAGCGGGAGGAGTTACAATGAGCAGTTCTTC.

This clonotype came up a few times. The chain carries TRBV28 and TRBJ2-1, with 14 bases that match TRBD2. The CDR3 loop spans 16 amino acids. The J segment lost 7 bases and the V segment lost 0 bases, leaving 2 bases of the junction unmatched. Germline V gives CDR1 MDHEN, CDR2 SYDVKM. For the CDR3, the DNA is TGTGCCAGCAGTTTATGGGGACTAGCGGGAGTGAATGAGCAGTTCTTC. As protein: CASSLWGLAGVNEQFF. The full variable domain, with the rest looked up from reference TRBV28 and TRBJ2-1, is DVKVTQSSRYLVKRTGEKVFLECVQDMDHENMFWYRQDPGLGLRLIYFSYDVKMKEKGDIPEGYSVSREKKERFSLILESASTNQTSMYLCASSLWGLAGVNEQFFGPGTRLTVL.

The sample holds many counts of this clonotype. The genes are TRBV28 and TRBJ2-7; D gene ambiguous. Looked up from germline, CDR1 is MDHEN and CDR2 is SYDVKM. This CDR3 has 14 residues. V shed 4 bases and J shed 2 bases, with 12 bases lying between them. The CDR3 nucleotides are TGTGCCAGCAGTTACGCGTTACCACCCTACGAGCAGTACTTC. Amino acid sequence: CASSYALPPYEQYF.

This clonotype was detected a few times. This chain joins TRBV12-3 or TRBV12-4 and TRBJ2-1, with TRBD1 as a possible D gene (5 bases). Trimming left V 2 bases short and J 6 bases short, with 14 bases between. CDR3 length: 15 amino acids. The CDR3 loop is CASSLQGGYSNEQFF. The CDR3 nucleotides are TGTGCCAGCAGTTTACAGGGTGGATACAGCAATGAGCAGTTCTTC.

This clonotype has a count of ten or more. The rearrangement uses TRBV20-1 and TRBJ2-7, with 11 positions matching TRBD2. Germline V gene sequence: CDR1 DFQATT, CDR2 SNEGSKA (reference sequence). Trimming cost V 4 bases and J 1 base; bases outside gene matches: 6. The CDR3 length is 15 residues. DNA for the CDR3: TGCAGTGCTACCCGGGGACTAGCGGAGTCCTACGAGCAGTACTTC. This sequence encodes CSATRGLAESYEQYF.

This clonotype was observed at least ten times. This chain links TRBV20-1 with TRBJ1-1; no firm D call. V lost 7 bases and J lost 1, with 10 bases in between. The germline V gene has CDR1 DFQATT and CDR2 SNEGSKA (reference sequence). CDR3 length equals 12 residues. CDR3 sequence: CSVAAGNTEAFF. The CDR3 nucleotides are TGCAGTGTTGCTGCAGGGAACACTGAAGCTTTCTTT.

This clonotype has just a few counts. V usage is TRBV5-1 and J usage is TRBJ2-1; D perhaps matches TRBD2 (6 bases). The V gene's germline CDR1 is SGHRS and CDR2 YFSETQ. V lost 4 bases, J lost 6 bases, and 17 bases lay in between. This CDR3 has 15 amino acids. The CDR3 protein is CASSDPGAPGNEQFF. The CDR3 nucleotides are TGCGCCAGCAGCGACCCGGGAGCCCCCGGCAATGAGCAGTTCTTC.

The chain recombines TRBV6-5 with TRBJ2-1; weak D call: TRBD2 (5 bases). Germline V gives CDR1 MNHEY, CDR2 SVGAGI. V lost 0 bases and J 4 bases, leaving 10 bases between the germline ends. The CDR3 is 15 amino acids. The CDR3 DNA is TGTGCCAGCAGTTACTCCGGGAACCATTACAATGAGCAGTTCTTC. Its translation: CASSYSGNHYNEQFF.

This clonotype has only a few counts. It may be a read error: a sequence one base away is much more abundant. The chain carries TRBV6-2 or TRBV6-3 and TRBJ2-5; D is perhaps TRBD1 (6 bases). V was shortened by 6 bases and J by 1 base, with 9 bases between the two germline ends. Germline CDR1 MNHEY, CDR2 SVGEGT. This CDR3 is built from 13 residues. The CDR3 region is CASRHRAQETQYF. CDR3 in DNA: TGTGCCAGCAGACACAGGGCCCAAGAGACCCAGTACTTC.